This T cell receptor (beta chain) was documented in a study of CD8 T cells in Susac syndrome. The sample holds one count of this clonotype. TCR beta sequences were obtained from blood CD8+ and CD4+ T cells. Patients with stable or active relapsing-remitting disease, all of them treatment-naive, made up the multiple sclerosis controls. TEMRA cells were enriched by FACS, and CD4+ and CD8+ T cells were negatively isolated. RNA was extracted with the RNeasy kit, and a quantity of 0.5 to 1 ug was reverse transcribed using random hexamers. TCR beta CDR3 was amplified by immunoSEQ multiplex PCR. This amplification extended across 54 Vbeta and 13 Jbeta segments. MiXCR, run by TCRdb on the immunoSEQ multiplex PCR reads, gives a single entry per CDR3 protein. The repertoire holds roughly 140,000 distinct CDR3 sequences, with approximately 96% as singletons. CDR3 size: 14 residues. CDR1 is GTSNPN and CDR2 is SVGIG in the germline V gene (reference sequence). Trimming removed 2 bases from V and 2 bases from J, with 13 bases in between.

The V call is TRBV30, the J call TRBJ2-7; tentative D call: TRBD1 (6 bases). The specimen sequenced was CD8+ T cells from PBMCs. The clonotype comes from a human donor with multiple sclerosis. This CDR3 reads CAWSPGTLTYEQYF. DNA for the CDR3: TGTGCCTGGAGTCCCGGGACATTGACCTACGAGCAGTACTTC.